The 8 T cell receptor beta chains given below trace back to one sample, sequenced in a study of memory B cells and T cells in multiple sclerosis. After stimulus-free culture, autoproliferating CFSE-dim and non-proliferating CFSE-high T cells were sequenced separately. Pooled replicate wells came from 5x10^7 CFSE-labeled PBMCs cultured about seven days without stimulus. Some clones are missing from TCRdb's copy, which holds only in-frame ones; the method was immunoSEQ multiplex PCR. Here the sample spans under 50,000 clones, over 75% being singletons. These TCRs' antigens remain unknown. Sequenced sample: PBMCs from blood kept in culture. The receptors derive from a human donor with multiple sclerosis.

This clone occurred once. The genes are TRBV5-1 and TRBJ2-3, with TRBD2 matching over 9 bases. Germline CDR1 and CDR2: SGHRS and YFSETQ. The CDR3 has 15 residues. V was pared by 3 bases and J by 1 base, with 3 bases of the junction left unmatched. CDR3 sequence: CASSYGGGGTDTQYF. For the CDR3, the DNA is TGCGCCAGCAGCTACGGCGGGGGGGGCACAGATACGCAGTATTTT.

The chain uses TRBV6-1 and TRBJ1-1; D is uncertain. The V and J ends lost 3 bases and 3 bases respectively, with 14 bases between them. This CDR3 spans 15 amino acids. Germline assignment: CDR1 MNHNS and CDR2 SASEGT. This CDR3 is CASSETPTGDTEAFF. CDR3 sequence (DNA): TGTGCCAGCAGTGAGACCCCGACGGGCGACACTGAAGCTTTCTTT.

V is TRBV5-4 and J is TRBJ2-2; no definite D call. Trimming removed 4 bases at V and 1 base at J, with 5 bases between. The CDR3 is made up of 13 amino acids. Germline V gene sequence: CDR1 SGHNT, CDR2 YYREEE (reference sequence). CDR3 nucleotides: TGTGCCAGCAGCGTGGTGAACACCGGGGAGCTGTTTTTT. This codes for CASSVVNTGELFF.

The rearrangement uses TRBV5-1 and TRBJ2-3; D is unclear. V lost 4 bases to trimming and J lost 7 bases, with 13 bases between them. The germline gives CDR1 SGHRS, CDR2 YFSETQ. CDR3 length: 13 amino acids. The DNA of the CDR3 is TGCGCCAGCAGCCCCCAGGATAGTAATACGCAGTATTTT. This translates into CASSPQDSNTQYF.

The gene calls are TRBV9 and TRBJ2-5; 10 bases fit TRBD1. This CDR3 is built from 16 residues. Germline V lookup: CDR1 SGDLS, CDR2 YYNGEE. Trimming at V came to 0 bases and at J to 2 bases, leaving 4 bases not matched to a gene. CDR3 nucleotide sequence: TGTGCCAGCAGCGTAGGGCAGGGACAGGGGCAAGAGACCCAGTACTTC. It specifies CASSVGQGQGQETQYF.

The chain recombines TRBV6-5 with TRBJ1-3, with a weak D call TRBD1 (5 bases). CDR3 length: 12 amino acids. The germline V gene has CDR1 MNHEY and CDR2 SVGAGI. Trimming left V 8 bases short and J 8 bases short, with 13 bases between. CDR3 bases: TGTGCCAGCCACCGTCGGGGGGACACCATATATTTT. Encoded protein: CASHRRGDTIYF.

V is TRBV9 and J is TRBJ2-2; the D is unclear. Germline values: CDR1 SGDLS, CDR2 YYNGEE. V was clipped by 1 base and J by 4 bases, with 14 bases between them. The CDR3 loop spans 16 amino acids. CDR3 bases: TGTGCCAGCAGCGTATCGCGTAGTAGTTCCACCGGGGAGCTGTTTTTT. This sequence encodes CASSVSRSSSTGELFF. Looking up the rest from reference TRBV9 and TRBJ2-2 gives the full variable domain: DSGVTQTPKHLITATGQRVTLRCSPRSGDLSVYWYQQSLDQGLQFLIQYYNGEERAKGNILERFSAQQFPDLHSELNLSSLELGDSALYFCASSVSRSSSTGELFFGEGSRLTVL.

V usage is TRBV5-8 and J usage is TRBJ1-6; 8 bases line up with TRBD1. V trimming: 4 bases; J trimming: 6 bases; junction bases outside the gene matches: 6. The CDR3 length is 15 residues. Germline values: CDR1 SGHTS, CDR2 YDEGEE. The CDR3 bases are TGTGCCAGCAGCGCCGACAGGGGACTTAATTCACCCCTCCACTTT. This gives the protein CASSADRGLNSPLHF.